These 26 T cell receptor beta chains were sequenced from one sample in a study of CD8 T cells in ankylosing spondylitis. Study-level results: What seemed typical of ankylosing spondylitis blood was a TCR beta motif built from roughly eight highly homologous variants.

TCRdb re-derived calls from the 5' RACE reads in MiXCR, one entry per CDR3 protein. The sample lists 300,000 to 400,000 distinct CDR3 sequences; about a fifth were seen once. Antigen specificity for these receptors is unknown. Sequenced material: blood, either unsorted or a sorted T cell fraction (not recorded which). The receptors stem from a male donor with ankylosing spondylitis.

This clonotype was seen only a few times. The genes are TRBV5-1 and TRBJ2-7; 9 bases line up with TRBD2. V lost 7 bases to trimming and J lost 5 bases; unmatched junction nucleotides: 16. The germline gives CDR1 SGHRS, CDR2 YFSETQ. This CDR3 contains 16 residues. CDR3 DNA: TGCGCCAGCGGAGAGACCCCGGGACTAGCATCCAACGAGCAGTACTTC. Amino acids: CASGETPGLASNEQYF.

The chain has TRBV16 and TRBJ1-5; a possible D gene is TRBD1 (5 bases). Trimming took off 4 bases at V and 2 bases at J, with 12 bases between the two ends. The CDR3 consists of 15 residues. CDR1 and CDR2 from the germline V gene are KGHSY and FQNENV. CDR3 sequence (DNA): TGTGCCAGCAGCCCCTCCGGGGCGGGCAATCAGCCCCAGCATTTT. The encoded protein is CASSPSGAGNQPQHF.

V gene TRBV29-1 combines with J gene TRBJ2-5, with a weak D call TRBD1 (5 bases). This CDR3 has 13 amino acids. The V end lost 2 bases, the J end lost 2 bases, and 9 bases lay between the germline ends. Germline V gives CDR1 SQVTM, CDR2 ANQGSEA. The CDR3, as DNA: TGCAGCGTTGAACCGACAGTACAAGAGACCCAGTACTTC. Amino acids: CSVEPTVQETQYF.

The chain is built from TRBV7-3 and TRBJ2-1, with TRBD2 matching 11 bases. The CDR3 runs 16 residues. Germline values: CDR1 SGHTA, CDR2 FQGTGA. Germline trimming cut 5 bases from V and 6 bases from J; bases unmatched to any gene: 9. Here the CDR3 DNA reads TGTGCCAGCAGCCAGGGACTAGCGGCCTCCCTCAATGAGCAGTTCTTC. Translating gives CASSQGLAASLNEQFF.

The table lists this clonotype with a few counts. The rearrangement uses TRBV15 and TRBJ1-5; D gene unclear. This CDR3 spans 13 amino acids. The V gene lost 0 bases and the J gene lost 4 bases, with 4 bases spanning the gap. Germline V gene sequence: CDR1 LNHNV, CDR2 YYDKDF (reference sequence). The CDR3 sequence is CATSRDLNQPQHF. The CDR3 nucleotides read TGTGCCACCAGCAGAGATCTGAATCAGCCCCAGCATTTT.

This clonotype was counted a few times. This rearrangement joins TRBV11-2 to TRBJ2-7, with D tentatively TRBD1 or TRBD2 (5 bases each). Per germline, CDR1 SGHAT and CDR2 FQNNGV. The CDR3 contains 15 residues. Deletions cut 0 bases from V and 2 bases from J, with 11 bases between. The CDR3, as DNA: TGTGCCAGCAGCTTAGAATGGGACCGAACCTACGAGCAGTACTTC. Translating gives CASSLEWDRTYEQYF.

The gene calls are TRBV10-3 and TRBJ2-3, with TRBD2 identical over 11 bases. This CDR3 contains 16 residues. V gave up 7 bases and J gave up 2 bases; unmatched junction bases: 8. Germline CDR1 is ENHRY and CDR2 is SYGVKD. The CDR3 region is CAITPGLADITDTQYF. The CDR3 nucleotides read TGTGCCATCACCCCGGGACTAGCGGATATCACAGATACGCAGTATTTT.

This clonotype was counted only a few times. This chain links TRBV24-1 with TRBJ2-3, with a tentative D call TRBD1 (6 bases). Looked up from germline, CDR1 is KGHDR and CDR2 is SFDVKD. V lost 3 bases to trimming and J lost 1 base, with 13 bases between them. The CDR3 length is 16 residues. CDR3 bases: TGTGCCACCAGTGATACCTCAGGGGTTGGCACAGATACGCAGTATTTT. Protein product: CATSDTSGVGTDTQYF.

This clonotype was observed a few times. The chain joins TRBV24-1 to TRBJ2-1; 12 bases fit TRBD2. V was pared by 6 bases and J by 6 bases, with 2 bases of the junction left unmatched. Germline-derived CDR1 and CDR2 are KGHDR and SFDVKD. This CDR3 spans 14 amino acids. CDR3 sequence reads: CATSLAGGLNEQFF. The DNA of the CDR3 is TGTGCCACCAGTCTAGCGGGAGGGCTCAATGAGCAGTTCTTC.

This clonotype was counted only a few times. The chain links TRBV5-1 to TRBJ2-1; the match to TRBD1 covers 12 bases. Per the germline V gene, CDR1 is SGHRS and CDR2 is YFSETQ. V was clipped by 3 bases and J by 7 bases; unmatched bases: 5. The CDR3 has 15 residues. CDR3 region: CASSWGQGAWNEQFF. DNA for the CDR3: TGCGCCAGCAGCTGGGGACAGGGGGCTTGGAATGAGCAGTTCTTC.

The rearrangement uses TRBV7-2 and TRBJ1-4, with D unresolved. CDR1 SGHTA and CDR2 FQGNSA come from the germline V gene. This CDR3 is 14 amino acids long. Trimming took off 5 bases at V and 4 bases at J, with 11 bases between the two ends. The chain's CDR3 is CASSPADFNEKLFF. CDR3 nucleotides: TGTGCCAGCAGCCCGGCCGACTTTAATGAAAAACTGTTTTTT.

This CDR3 reads CSAMRRGGYGYTF. The CDR3 DNA is TGCAGTGCTATGAGACGGGGAGGCTATGGCTACACCTTC. The chain uses TRBV20-1 and TRBJ1-2; no firm D call. CDR1 is DFQATT, CDR2 SNEGSKA, per germline (reference sequence). Trimming removed 4 bases at V and 4 bases at J, with 13 bases between. The CDR3 spans 13 residues.

The chain joins TRBV5-1 to TRBJ2-2, with 9 positions matching TRBD2. Germline lookup yields CDR1 SGHRS and CDR2 YFSETQ. The CDR3 is made up of 15 amino acids. The trim removed 4 bases at V and 4 bases at J, leaving 5 bases unmatched. The chain's CDR3 is CASSDSGSPTGELFF. The CDR3 region has the DNA TGCGCCAGCAGCGATAGCGGGAGCCCCACCGGGGAGCTGTTTTTT.

This clonotype was observed a few times. The chain combines TRBV6-5 with TRBJ2-7, with 8 bases matching TRBD1. The CDR3 loop spans 14 amino acids. Germline V gives CDR1 MNHEY, CDR2 SVGAGI. J lost 5 bases, V lost 3 bases, and 6 bases had no gene match. This CDR3 reads CASSYWAGGNEQYF. DNA for the CDR3: TGTGCCAGCAGTTATTGGGCAGGGGGCAACGAGCAGTACTTC.

This rearrangement joins TRBV5-1 to TRBJ2-4; 7 bases match TRBD1. The germline V gene encodes CDR1 SGHRS and CDR2 YFSETQ. The CDR3 has 14 amino acids. V lost 0 bases to trimming and J lost 9 bases; unmatched junction nucleotides: 6. CDR3 in DNA: TGCGCCAGCAGCTTGGAATTGACAGGGACCATTCAGTACTTC. Translation gives CASSLELTGTIQYF.

The chain combines TRBV5-1 with TRBJ2-7, with D unclear. Trimming cost V 3 bases and J 6 bases, with 7 bases left between them. Per the germline V gene, CDR1 is SGHRS and CDR2 is YFSETQ. The CDR3 spans 11 residues. The CDR3 loop is CASSSTVEQYF. The CDR3 DNA is TGCGCCAGCAGCTCCACCGTCGAGCAGTACTTC.

This chain uses TRBV5-8 with TRBJ2-7; the match to TRBD1 covers 7 bases. The CDR3 length is 14 residues. Germline V gives CDR1 SGHTS, CDR2 YDEGEE. V gave up 1 base and J gave up 3 bases; unmatched junction bases: 4. The DNA of the CDR3 is TGTGCCAGCAGCTTGATGGGACAGAGCTACGAGCAGTACTTC. Amino acids: CASSLMGQSYEQYF. The full variable domain, with the rest looked up from reference TRBV5-8 and TRBJ2-7, is EAGVTQSPTHLIKTRGQQATLRCSPISGHTSVYWYQQALGLGLQFLLWYDEGEERNRGNFPPRFSGRQFPNYSSELNVNALELEDSALYLCASSLMGQSYEQYFGPGTRLTVT.

This clonotype was counted a few times. V is TRBV6-5 and J is TRBJ1-5; perhaps TRBD1 as D (6 bases). Germline V gene sequence: CDR1 MNHEY, CDR2 SVGAGI. The CDR3 has 18 amino acids. The V and J ends lost 2 bases and 0 bases respectively, with 17 bases between them. The chain's CDR3 is CASSYVQGRLYSNQPQHF. The CDR3 DNA reads TGTGCCAGCAGTTACGTTCAGGGGCGCCTGTATAGCAATCAGCCCCAGCATTTT.

The rearrangement links TRBV4-1 to TRBJ2-2, with no clear D. V was cut by 3 bases and J by 5 bases, with 4 bases left in between. This CDR3 has 12 amino acids. Germline V gene sequence: CDR1 MGHRA, CDR2 YSYEKL. CDR3 residues: CASSQETGELFF. CDR3 sequence (DNA): TGCGCCAGCAGCCAGGAAACCGGGGAGCTGTTTTTT.

CDR3 sequence (DNA): TGCAGCGCCATACGGCGCGGGCCTGACACAGATACGCAGTATTTT. Its protein is CSAIRRGPDTDTQYF. The V call is TRBV29-1, the J call TRBJ2-3, with a tentative D call TRBD2 (5 bases). This CDR3 is 15 amino acids long. CDR1 and CDR2 (germline): SQVTM, ANQGSEA. V was cut by 7 bases and J by 2 bases, with 19 bases left in between.

This clonotype occurred a few times. The chain carries TRBV12-3 or TRBV12-4 and TRBJ1-4; weak D call: TRBD1 (5 bases). This CDR3 contains 15 residues. Trimming removed 2 bases at V and 3 bases at J, with 10 bases between. The CDR3 loop is CASSLFGGPNEKLFF. The CDR3 nucleotides are TGTGCCAGCAGTTTATTTGGGGGACCTAATGAAAAACTGTTTTTT.

The chain combines TRBV3-1 with TRBJ1-6; 8 bases agree with TRBD1. The junction had 5 bases not matched to a gene; V was cut back by 1 base and J by 9 bases. This CDR3 has 15 residues. Germline V CDR1 and CDR2: LGHDT, YNNKEL (reference sequence). The CDR3 region is CASSQAWTGSSPLHF. In nucleotides, the CDR3 is TGTGCCAGCAGCCAAGCCTGGACAGGGTCTTCACCCCTCCACTTT.

The V call is TRBV7-9, the J call TRBJ1-1; D might be TRBD1 (5 bases). V was cut by 6 bases and J by 0 bases, with 14 bases left in between. The CDR3 sequence is 15 residues long. In germline, CDR1 is SEHNR, CDR2 FQNEAQ (reference sequence). In nucleotides, the CDR3 is TGTGCCAGCAGTAAGTATTCGGGGCTGAACACTGAAGCTTTCTTT. It specifies CASSKYSGLNTEAFF.

The chain links TRBV6-1 to TRBJ2-5; 8 nucleotides align to TRBD1. The germline CDR1 and CDR2 sequences are MNHNS and SASEGT. V was clipped by 0 bases and J by 4 bases; unmatched bases: 4. The CDR3 totals 15 residues. The DNA of the CDR3 is TGTGCCAGCAGTGAAGCGTCAGGGGGCCGAGAGACCCAGTACTTC. This encodes CASSEASGGRETQYF.

Only a few counts were recorded for this clonotype. The chain is built from TRBV27 and TRBJ2-2; 12 bases align to TRBD2. Unmatched junction bases numbered 10, after V lost 5 bases and J lost 6 bases. The CDR3 consists of 17 residues. Germline CDR1 is MNHEY and CDR2 is SMNVEV (reference sequence). The CDR3 region has the DNA TGTGCCAGCAGTAGGCGGACTAGCGGGGACCCCCCCGGGGAGCTGTTTTTT. It specifies CASSRRTSGDPPGELFF.

The rearrangement joins TRBV29-1 to TRBJ2-7, with D unresolved. This CDR3 spans 11 amino acids. Germline CDR1 is SQVTM and CDR2 is ANQGSEA. V lost 6 bases and J 4 bases, leaving 10 bases between the germline ends. CDR3 nucleotide sequence: TGCAGCGTAAAGACGGGTTACGAGCAGTACTTC. Its protein product is CSVKTGYEQYF.